This T cell receptor (beta chain) was captured in a study of blood T cell repertoires in COVID-19. TCRdb keeps only in-frame clones here, not all; method: immunoSEQ multiplex PCR. This sample has approximately 100,000 clones; 84% occur once, and the top ten carry roughly 13%. Trimming cost V 2 bases and J 7 bases, with 9 bases left between them. The CDR3 contains 14 residues. Germline values: CDR1 MNHNS, CDR2 SASEGT. This chain uses TRBV6-1 with TRBJ1-6, with unresolved D. This TCR was recovered from a human donor in a cohort sampled during active or convalescent COVID-19. The specimen was peripheral blood. The CDR3 region has the DNA TGTGCCAGCAGTGAATATGGCTCAAATTCACCCCTCCACTTT. Its protein is CASSEYGSNSPLHF.